The clone carrying this T cell receptor beta chain has only one observation. The data derive from a study of blood T cell repertoires in COVID-19. In the study overall: Samples taken during acute and convalescent COVID-19 were collected in the United States, Italy and Spain.

In terms of age and location, participants ranged from about 18 to 95 years and lived in about 25 US areas. Membership in each cohort depended on participant-reported clinical history. CDR1 and CDR2 from the germline V gene are SGHRS and YFSETQ. Trimming cost V 2 bases and J 3 bases, with 11 bases left between them. The CDR3 is 14 amino acids. Using immunoSEQ multiplex PCR, the repertoire was profiled, and TCRdb retains in-frame clones only, with some absent. Here the sample spans over 150,000 clones, 85% being singletons. The chain couples TRBV5-1 to TRBJ1-1, with D maybe TRBD1 (6 bases). Sequenced sample: PBMCs or T cells enriched from blood (not recorded which). The sequence derives from a man aged 40-49 years who had recovered from COVID-19. Here the CDR3 reads CASSFRGTDTEAFF. CDR3 DNA sequence: TGCGCCAGCAGCTTCAGGGGTACGGACACTGAAGCTTTCTTT.